This T cell receptor (beta chain) was captured in a study of CD8 T cells in Susac syndrome. The multiple sclerosis controls were treatment-naive patients with relapsing-remitting disease that was stable or active. Through negative isolation, CD4+ and CD8+ T cells were obtained, while TEMRA cells were enriched using FACS. The RNA, roughly 0.45 to 1 ug, was put through reverse transcription using random hexamers. Coverage of TCR beta CDR3 amplification by immunoSEQ multiplex PCR extended to 54 Vbeta and 13 Jbeta. Via MiXCR, TCRdb re-called the immunoSEQ multiplex PCR reads, giving one row per CDR3 protein. Among approximately 76,000 distinct CDR3 sequences listed, around 96% were seen once. This CDR3 has 18 amino acids. Trimming shortened V by 0 bases and J by 9 bases, and 25 bases separated the two germline ends. The germline V gene has CDR1 SGHTS and CDR2 YDEGEE.

The chain couples TRBV5-8 to TRBJ2-1; D possibly corresponds to TRBD2 (6 bases). This sequence was found in a human donor with multiple sclerosis. The sample taken for sequencing was CD8+ T cells from PBMCs. CDR3 in DNA: TGTGCCAGCAGCTTGGGTTCGTTCGGGCCTAGCGAGGGGAGTGAGCAGTTCTTC. It codes for CASSLGSFGPSEGSEQFF.